The 21 T cell receptor beta chains below were found in one sample sequenced in a study of TIL therapy for anti-PD-1-resistant metastatic lung cancer. Time point defined: pre-treatment sample, taken before nivolumab and TIL therapy. Pleural nodules or supraclavicular lymph nodes made up most of the excised metastases sampled. This was the immunoSEQ v3 assay. Only in-frame clones appear in the TCRdb table, and some are missing; sequencing was by immunoSEQ multiplex PCR. The data hold under 100,000 clones, with about three fifths observed a single time. Specimen: tumor tissue, collected at baseline. Receptor source: a person between 25 and 80 years old with non-small cell lung cancer.

This clone appeared a few times. This sequence joins TRBV18 and TRBJ2-2; D perhaps matches TRBD2 (5 bases). Germline values: CDR1 KGHSH, CDR2 LQKENI. The CDR3 extends over 14 amino acids. V lost 6 bases and J 0 bases, leaving 8 bases between the germline ends. CDR3 in amino acids: CASSQAANTGELFF. DNA of the CDR3: TGTGCCAGCTCGCAAGCGGCGAACACCGGGGAGCTGTTTTTT.

The V call is TRBV18, the J call TRBJ2-3; a possible D gene is TRBD2 (5 bases). Trimming removed 2 bases from V and 3 bases from J, with 15 bases in between. Germline-derived CDR1 and CDR2 are KGHSH and LQKENI. CDR3 length equals 16 residues. The CDR3, as DNA: TGTGCCAGCTCACCAGGAGGATCTGTTCCGACAGATACGCAGTATTTT. As protein: CASSPGGSVPTDTQYF.

This clone was seen just once. The chain is built from TRBV3-1 (or the pseudogene TRBV3-2) and TRBJ1-2; perhaps TRBD1 as D (6 bases). Trimming removed 3 bases from V and 4 bases from J, with 12 bases in between. Germline V CDR1 and CDR2: LGHDT, YNNKEL (reference sequence). This CDR3 region has 14 residues. CDR3 region: CASSQTRGGYGYTF. In DNA form, the CDR3 reads TGTGCCAGCAGCCAGACCAGGGGAGGCTATGGCTACACCTTC.

This chain joins TRBV28 and TRBJ2-2; TRBD1 or TRBD2 may be the D gene (5 bases each). This CDR3 has 15 amino acids. Per the germline V gene, CDR1 is MDHEN and CDR2 is SYDVKM. Trimming left V 8 bases short and J 6 bases short, with 19 bases between. CDR3 coding DNA: TGTGCCAGCGTCCCCGGGGCGGCCGGGTCCGGGGAGCTGTTTTTT. It is translated as CASVPGAAGSGELFF.

This chain links TRBV2 with TRBJ1-4; possibly TRBD1 for D (6 bases). The CDR3 sequence is 16 residues long. Per germline, CDR1 SNHLY and CDR2 FYNNEI. V was cut by 6 bases and J by 7 bases, with 21 bases left in between. The CDR3 region is CASRPLTGARGEKLFF. In nucleotides, the CDR3 is TGTGCCAGCAGGCCCCTGACGGGGGCGAGGGGTGAAAAACTGTTTTTT.

The chain employs TRBV9 and TRBJ2-1; D not resolved. The CDR3 is 15 amino acids. V was cut by 4 bases and J by 6 bases, with 17 bases left in between. Germline loops: CDR1 SGDLS, CDR2 YYNGEE. The CDR3: CASSPAIGIFNEQFF. The CDR3 coding sequence is TGTGCCAGCAGCCCGGCGATAGGTATCTTCAATGAGCAGTTCTTC.

J is TRBJ2-1 and V is TRBV9; no reliable D call. This CDR3 is 15 amino acids long. Germline-derived CDR1 and CDR2 are SGDLS and YYNGEE. V lost 0 bases and J lost 3, with 10 bases in between. CDR3 coding DNA: TGTGCCAGCAGCGTAGATCTCCTGGGCTACAATGAGCAGTTCTTC. Residues: CASSVDLLGYNEQFF. Full variable domain (remainder filled in from reference TRBV9 and TRBJ2-1): DSGVTQTPKHLITATGQRVTLRCSPRSGDLSVYWYQQSLDQGLQFLIQYYNGEERAKGNILERFSAQQFPDLHSELNLSSLELGDSALYFCASSVDLLGYNEQFFGPGTRLTVL.

The chain has TRBV18 and TRBJ2-3; the D gene is possibly TRBD2 (7 bases). Trimming removed 6 bases at V and 1 base at J, with 11 bases between. This CDR3 has 14 amino acids. CDR1 is KGHSH, CDR2 LQKENI, per germline. The CDR3 sequence is CASSNGGRTDTQYF. The DNA for the CDR3 is TGTGCCAGCTCCAACGGGGGGCGCACAGATACGCAGTATTTT.

The rearrangement links TRBV6-2 or TRBV6-3 to TRBJ2-3; D might be TRBD1 (6 bases). CDR3 length equals 15 residues. CDR1 is MNHEY, CDR2 SVGEGT, per germline. The germline V and J ends were trimmed by 6 bases and 0 bases, with 13 bases remaining between them. CDR3 amino acids: CASSPYRASTDTQYF. The CDR3 nucleotides are TGTGCCAGCAGCCCCTACAGGGCGAGCACAGATACGCAGTATTTT.

This clone was detected a few times. The chain has TRBV6-1 and TRBJ2-3; TRBD2 agrees at 13 bases. Trimming took 4 bases from V and 2 from J; bases not matched to a gene: 3. The CDR3 runs to 16 residues. Germline CDR1 and CDR2: MNHNS and SASEGT. This CDR3 reads CASSGGLAGNTDTQYF. CDR3 in DNA: TGTGCCAGCAGTGGGGGACTAGCGGGGAACACAGATACGCAGTATTTT.

The genes are TRBV27 and TRBJ1-3, with a tentative D call TRBD1 (6 bases). Germline CDR1 and CDR2: MNHEY and SMNVEV (reference sequence). V was shortened by 6 bases and J by 0 bases, with 12 bases between the two germline ends. The CDR3 length is 15 residues. The CDR3 sequence is CASSRTASSGNTIYF. The DNA for the CDR3 is TGTGCCAGCAGCAGGACAGCGAGCTCTGGAAACACCATATATTTT.

The CDR3 spells CASSWGGGGQETQYF. As DNA, the CDR3 is TGCGCCAGCAGCTGGGGGGGCGGGGGCCAAGAGACCCAGTACTTC. The gene calls are TRBV5-1 and TRBJ2-5; D might be TRBD2 (7 bases). Germline V gene lookup returns CDR1 SGHRS and CDR2 YFSETQ. This CDR3 has 15 amino acids. With 3 bases removed from V and 1 base from J, the gap between germline ends came to 13 bases.

This clone has a handful of counts. The DNA for the CDR3 is TGTGCCAGCAGTTTACCGGGACAGGGACGTACTGAAGCTTTCTTT. Translated, it gives CASSLPGQGRTEAFF. The chain is built from TRBV6-2 or TRBV6-3 and TRBJ1-1; 9 bases agree with TRBD1. The germline CDR1 and CDR2 sequences are MNHEY and SVGEGT. The CDR3 extends over 15 amino acids. Unmatched junction bases numbered 8, after V lost 4 bases and J lost 5 bases.

V gene TRBV7-3 combines with J gene TRBJ2-2, with D hard to call. The CDR3 totals 13 residues. The V end lost 2 bases, the J end lost 7 bases, and 8 bases lay between the germline ends. Germline CDR1 is SGHTA and CDR2 is FQGTGA. The CDR3 is CASSLGVGGELFF. The CDR3 region has the DNA TGTGCCAGCAGCTTAGGGGTTGGCGGGGAGCTGTTTTTT.

The genes are TRBV27 and TRBJ1-2; 10 bases are shared with TRBD1. Germline lookup yields CDR1 MNHEY and CDR2 SMNVEV (reference sequence). The CDR3 has 15 amino acids. Trimming took 4 bases from V and 4 from J; bases not matched to a gene: 6. The CDR3 sequence is CASSSPGTGVYGYTF. The DNA of the CDR3 is TGTGCCAGCAGTTCCCCCGGGACAGGGGTCTATGGCTACACCTTC.

The V call is TRBV7-9, the J call TRBJ1-2; D remains unclear. Per germline, CDR1 SEHNR and CDR2 FQNEAQ (reference sequence). The germline V and J ends were trimmed by 5 bases and 7 bases, with 8 bases remaining between them. The CDR3 loop spans 11 amino acids. CDR3 nucleotides: TGTGCCAGCAGCCTTTTGGGTGGCTACACCTTC. Translated, it gives CASSLLGGYTF.

This chain joins TRBV3-1 (or the pseudogene TRBV3-2) and TRBJ2-7; TRBD1 matches 7 bases. This CDR3 is 13 amino acids long. Germline V gives CDR1 LGHDT, CDR2 YNNKEL (reference sequence). The V and J ends lost 5 bases and 6 bases, in that order; junction bases with no gene match: 7. DNA for the CDR3: TGTGCCAGCAGCTTAACAGGGGCGGGCGAGCAGTACTTC. This gives the protein CASSLTGAGEQYF.

This clone appeared a single time. This chain connects TRBV5-6 to TRBJ1-3, with D unresolved. V was shortened by 1 base and J by 2 bases, with 7 bases between the two germline ends. The CDR3 totals 14 residues. From germline, CDR1 is SGHDT and CDR2 YYEEEE. CDR3 bases: TGTGCCAGCAGCTTGCCCAATACTGGAAACACCATATATTTT. It yields the protein CASSLPNTGNTIYF.

The chain has TRBV5-4 and TRBJ2-7; 7 bases fit TRBD1. Germline assignment: CDR1 SGHNT and CDR2 YYREEE (reference sequence). The CDR3 length is 14 residues. The V segment lost 2 bases and the J segment 3 bases; nucleotides outside the gene matches: 5. The CDR3 loop reads CASSFRDSIYEQYF. The DNA of the CDR3 is TGTGCCAGCAGCTTCCGGGACAGCATCTACGAGCAGTACTTC.

V and J are TRBV6-1 and TRBJ1-4; tentatively, D is TRBD1 (5 bases). Trimming pared 3 bases from V and 7 bases from J, leaving 12 bases between. The CDR3 sequence is 14 residues long. Germline lookup yields CDR1 MNHNS and CDR2 SASEGT. DNA for the CDR3: TGTGCCAGCAGTGATCAGGGTTTCGGTGAAAAACTGTTTTTT. Residues: CASSDQGFGEKLFF.

V gene TRBV10-1 combines with J gene TRBJ2-2; D unresolved. This CDR3 has 14 amino acids. The V end lost 2 bases, the J end lost 7 bases, and 11 bases lay between the germline ends. Looked up from germline, CDR1 is WNHNN and CDR2 is SYGVQD (reference sequence). This chain's CDR3 is CASSENQNNGELFF. The CDR3 nucleotides read TGCGCCAGCAGTGAGAATCAAAATAACGGGGAGCTGTTTTTT.